This entry concerns a single T cell receptor (beta chain). This CDR3 has 16 residues. Germline lookup yields CDR1 KGHSH and CDR2 LQKENI. V gave up 2 bases and J gave up 1 base, with 13 bases separating them. This sample was included in a study of control samples from healthy donors and cancer patients. The data were produced by immunoSEQ multiplex PCR, yet TCRdb's version contains in-frame clones alone and is incomplete. The table shows some 160,000 clones, with around 86% occurring only once. This sequence originates from a young man in good health. The sequenced material came from blood. This chain connects TRBV18 to TRBJ2-3; perhaps TRBD2 as D (6 bases). Here the CDR3 DNA reads TGTGCCAGCTCACCAAATATAGCGGACGGCACAGATACGCAGTATTTT. Its translation: CASSPNIADGTDTQYF.